This T cell receptor (beta chain) was profiled in a study of T cell responses to AZD1222 COVID-19 vaccine. Comment on this clone: Its antigen is unidentified.

V dropped 5 bases and J dropped 3; count of bases not matched to a gene: 5. The CDR3 has 14 residues. Germline V gives CDR1 SGHRS, CDR2 YFSETQ. The repertoire was sequenced with immunoSEQ multiplex PCR; TCRdb's copy has only in-frame clones and lacks some. This table holds tens of thousands of clones, 70% to 90% found once. Findings of the study overall: Mapped onto spike, vaccine-associated CD4 TCRs spanned it and were dominant at 160-218 and 743-854. White British donors predominated, females outnumbered males, and clonal diversity was possibly underestimated. Nearly half of spike-specific TCRs reportedly target variant regions that are unmutated in the B.1.351 and B.1.1.7 variants.

The J gene is TRBJ2-1, the V gene TRBV5-1, with 7 bases matching TRBD2. The sequence was collected from an adult in good health. Source: peripheral blood, taken on day 0 of AZD1222 vaccination. In DNA form, the CDR3 reads TGCGCCAGCAGTGGGGGGGAGTACTACAATGAGCAGTTCTTC. Translated: CASSGGEYYNEQFF.